This is a list of T cell receptor beta chains from one sample in a study of spatial heterogeneity in lung cancer. TCRdb itself ran the 5' RACE reads through MiXCR, one entry per CDR3 protein. The sample yields tens of thousands of distinct CDR3 sequences, around 7.8% seen once. The specimen was PBMCs, collected at surgery. The source of these receptors is a male donor with early-stage non-small cell lung cancer. Both conserved end residues are part of each CDR3. The D gene is left open where the match is weak. Clone sizes are given selectively: once, few, many, or a class where the clone is expanded.

TRBV7-2	TRBJ1-5	.	.	TGTGCCAGCAGCTTAGCGGGGGGAGGAATGCAGCCCCAGCATTTT	CASSLAGGGMQPQHF
TRBV20-1	TRBJ1-1	.	.	TGCAGTGCTAGAGATATACAGGTCCTCACTGAAGCTTTCTTT	CSARDIQVLTEAFF
TRBV6-6	TRBJ2-1	TRBD2	few	TGTGCCAGCAGCCGACTTAGCGGGGGATACAATGAGCAGTTCTTC	CASSRLSGGYNEQFF
TRBV29-1	TRBJ1-1	.	few	TGCAGCGTTGAAGGTCCCACAGGGGAAGCTTTCTTT	CSVEGPTGEAFF
TRBV12-3/TRBV12-4	TRBJ2-5	TRBD1	many	TGTGCCAGCAGACTCAGGGGGCTTGGGGAGACCCAGTACTTC	CASRLRGLGETQYF
TRBV19	TRBJ2-3	.	few	TGTGCCACCCGAGGCGGCCAGCACACAGATACGCAGTATTTT	CATRGGQHTDTQYF
TRBV20-1	TRBJ2-7	TRBD1	.	TGCAGTGCTAGTATAGCCCAGACAGGGTGGACCAACGAGCAGTACTTC	CSASIAQTGWTNEQYF
TRBV5-1	TRBJ1-2	.	many	TGCGCCAGCGGAATCGGGACTCCGCATGGCTACACCTTC	CASGIGTPHGYTF
TRBV5-6	TRBJ2-3	TRBD2	few	TGTGCCAGCAGCCCGGAGGGACTAGCGGGAGATATCCCAGATACGCAGTATTTT	CASSPEGLAGDIPDTQYF
TRBV7-2	TRBJ2-3	.	few	TGTGCCAGCACCTACCCTGAGGGGGGCACAGATACGCAGTATTTT	CASTYPEGGTDTQYF
TRBV3-1	TRBJ2-1	.	many	TGTGCCAGCAGCCAAGGGGACTCCCGACCTAATGAGCAGTTCTTC	CASSQGDSRPNEQFF
TRBV23-1	TRBJ2-1	.	many	TGCGCCAGCAGCAATGAGCAGTTCTTC	CASSNEQFF
TRBV12-3/TRBV12-4	TRBJ1-5	.	.	TGTGCCAGCAGTTTCTCCCGGGCAGATTACAATCAGCCCCAGCATTTT	CASSFSRADYNQPQHF
TRBV2	TRBJ1-6	.	.	TGTGCCAGCAGGGGTAGTAATTCACCCCTCCACTTT	CASRGSNSPLHF
TRBV19	TRBJ2-1	.	few	TGTGCCAGTAGGGCTAGAGGCAATGAGCAGTTCTTC	CASRARGNEQFF
TRBV5-1	TRBJ1-1	.	many	TGCGCCAGCAGCCCGAATGGGGGGGCAACTGAAGCTTTCTTT	CASSPNGGATEAFF
TRBV6-5	TRBJ2-2	TRBD1	many	TGTGCCAGCAGTTCCTTATCCGGGACAGGGAACACCGGGGAGCTGTTTTTT	CASSSLSGTGNTGELFF
TRBV7-2	TRBJ2-1	TRBD2	.	TGTGCCAGCAGCCCCCGTGGGACTAGCGGGAGCAATGAGCAGTTCTTC	CASSPRGTSGSNEQFF
TRBV5-4	TRBJ2-3	.	.	TGTGCCAGCAGCTTCCGGGGAGGCACAGATACGCAGTATTTT	CASSFRGGTDTQYF
TRBV30	TRBJ2-3	.	.	TGTGCCTGGAGTGGAACCCAACACACAGATACGCAGTATTTT	CAWSGTQHTDTQYF
TRBV7-2	TRBJ2-7	.	few	TGTGCCAGCAGCTTAGAGAGGCAGACCTACGAGCAGTACTTC	CASSLERQTYEQYF
TRBV18	TRBJ1-4	.	many	TGTGCCAGCTCACCAAAAGAAAAACTGTTTTTT	CASSPKEKLFF
TRBV7-9	TRBJ1-4	TRBD1	few	TGTGCCAGCAGCACCACCGGACAGGGGGCCGCTAATGAAAAACTGTTTTTT	CASSTTGQGAANEKLFF
TRBV27	TRBJ2-7	.	many	TGTGCCAGCGGACAGCCTGCCTATAGGACCTACGAGCAGTACTTC	CASGQPAYRTYEQYF
TRBV29-1	TRBJ2-1	TRBD2	many	TGCAGCGTTTGTCACGATAGCGGGAGGGCCAATGAGCAGTTCTTC	CSVCHDSGRANEQFF
TRBV12-3/TRBV12-4	TRBJ1-1	TRBD1	.	TGTGCCAGCACCCTTGGGACAGGGAACACTGAAGCTTTCTTT	CASTLGTGNTEAFF
TRBV4-2	TRBJ2-1	TRBD2	few	TGTGCCAGCAGCCTCGATCCTAGCGGGGCCTACAATGAGCAGTTCTTC	CASSLDPSGAYNEQFF
TRBV18	TRBJ2-5	.	few	TGTGCCAGCTCACCACCGGGGGGAGCCGAGACCCAGTACTTC	CASSPPGGAETQYF
TRBV7-9	TRBJ2-6	.	.	TGTGCCAGCAGCTTAGAGGGGTTGACTACCGGGGCCAACGTCCTGACTTTC	CASSLEGLTTGANVLTF
TRBV3-1	TRBJ2-7	TRBD1	many	TGTGCCAGCAGCCCGACAGGGGAGGACGAGCAGTACTTC	CASSPTGEDEQYF
TRBV7-9	TRBJ2-7	TRBD1	many	TGTGCCAGCAGCTTACCCACCGGGACAGCTCAGCAGTACTTC	CASSLPTGTAQQYF
TRBV30	TRBJ1-2	.	many	TGTGCCTGGAGTGGCGGAATGTCTTATGGCTACACCTTC	CAWSGGMSYGYTF
TRBV6-6	TRBJ2-1	.	many	TGTGCCAGCAGTTACTCGAGACAGGCCAATGAGCAGTTCTTC	CASSYSRQANEQFF
TRBV7-9	TRBJ2-6	.	few	TGTGCCTTCCAAGGGACCCCTGGGGCCAACGTCCTGACTTTC	CAFQGTPGANVLTF
TRBV6-6	TRBJ2-1	TRBD2	many	TGTGCCAGCAGTTACTGGACTAGCGTAGAAGGGAATGAGCAGTTCTTC	CASSYWTSVEGNEQFF
TRBV9	TRBJ1-2	.	many	TGTGCCAGCAGCGACCCGGGACCTCCCTATGGCTACACCTTC	CASSDPGPPYGYTF
TRBV7-9	TRBJ2-1	.	many	TGTGCCAGCAGCTTACCGGCGAGGGGCAATGAGCAGTTCTTC	CASSLPARGNEQFF
TRBV5-6	TRBJ2-5	.	few	TGTGCCAGCAGCTTAGGGTCTACCCCGGAGACCCAGTACTTC	CASSLGSTPETQYF
TRBV12-3/TRBV12-4	TRBJ2-2	TRBD1	.	TGTGCCAGCAGTCGCGGACAGGGGGTTACGAACACCGGGGAGCTGTTTTTT	CASSRGQGVTNTGELFF
TRBV12-3/TRBV12-4	TRBJ2-1	.	once	TGTGCCAGCAGTTTTAGCGAGGAGCAGTTCTTC	CASSFSEEQFF